The 3 T cell receptor beta chains below were found in one sample sequenced in a study of CD8 T cells in Susac syndrome. Random hexamers were used to reverse transcribe an amount of 0.5 to 1 ug RNA. In TCRdb, the immunoSEQ multiplex PCR reads were re-called with MiXCR into one record per CDR3 protein. The sample includes 100,000 to 150,000 distinct CDR3 sequences, roughly 94% of them seen just once. The material sequenced was CD8+ T cells from PBMCs. Receptor source: a human donor with Susac syndrome.

V gene TRBV6-5 combines with J gene TRBJ1-2; D possibly corresponds to TRBD1 (5 bases). The CDR3 spans 13 residues. Germline CDR1 MNHEY, CDR2 SVGAGI. V was pared by 0 bases and J by 4 bases, with 6 bases between. CDR3 sequence (DNA): TGTGCCAGCAGTTACTCAGGGGTCTATGGCTACACCTTC. Its protein product is CASSYSGVYGYTF.

V gene TRBV20-1 combines with J gene TRBJ2-7, with 7 bases aligning to TRBD2. Germline V gene lookup returns CDR1 DFQATT and CDR2 SNEGSKA (reference sequence). V gave up 2 bases and J gave up 6 bases; unmatched junction bases: 13. CDR3 length: 15 amino acids. The CDR3 nucleotides read TGCAGTGCTAGAAACATCCAAGGTAGCGGGTCCGAGCAGTACTTC. Amino acids: CSARNIQGSGSEQYF.

This chain links TRBV27 with TRBJ2-1; 15 nucleotides match TRBD2. J gave up 5 bases and V 8 bases, and 1 base lay outside the gene matches. Per germline, CDR1 MNHEY and CDR2 SMNVEV (reference sequence). CDR3 length: 14 amino acids. CDR3 protein: CASRTSGGDNEQFF. The CDR3 DNA follows: TGTGCCAGCCGGACTAGCGGGGGGGACAATGAGCAGTTCTTC.